One and the same sample provided the 17 T cell receptor beta chains below, sequenced in a study of blood T cells in healthy people across ages. A second PCR of 7 to 11 cycles used a sample-barcoded 5' primer and a J-beta primer mix. TCRdb re-called the 5' RACE reads through MiXCR, storing one row per CDR3 protein. The sample has some 880,000 distinct CDR3 sequences; approximately 35% are singletons. The sample comprised blood. The origin of the receptors is a young man in good health.

The rearrangement joins TRBV20-1 to TRBJ1-2, with 9 positions matching TRBD1. Germline V CDR1 and CDR2: DFQATT, SNEGSKA (reference sequence). V lost 6 bases and J lost 7; bases outside the gene matches: 24. The CDR3 is 18 residues long. DNA for the CDR3: TGCAGTGCAGGGTTGCCCCCGGGACAGGGAGCAAGATTCTGTGGCTACACCTTC. It is translated as CSAGLPPGQGARFCGYTF.

The J gene is TRBJ2-3, the V gene TRBV7-2; weak D call: TRBD2 (7 bases). Germline CDR1 SGHTA, CDR2 FQGNSA. CDR3 length: 18 amino acids. The germline V and J ends were trimmed by 1 base and 2 bases, with 19 bases remaining between them. The chain's CDR3 is CASSLGAPKRGATDTQYF. In nucleotides, the CDR3 is TGTGCCAGCAGCTTAGGGGCCCCAAAACGGGGGGCCACAGATACGCAGTATTTT. Variable domain in full (rest from reference TRBV7-2 and TRBJ2-3): GAGVSQSPSNKVTEKGKDVELRCDPISGHTALYWYRQSLGQGLEFLIYFQGNSAPDKSGLPSDRFSAERTGGSVSTLTIQRTQQEDSAVYLCASSLGAPKRGATDTQYFGPGTRLTVL.

This clonotype appeared a few times. The chain is built from TRBV12-5 and TRBJ2-1; D is uncertain. V lost 1 base to trimming and J lost 2 bases, with 9 bases between them. This CDR3 spans 15 amino acids. Germline V gives CDR1 LGHNT, CDR2 FRNRAP. CDR3 region: CASGLGPEPYNEQFF. The CDR3 nucleotides read TGTGCTAGTGGTTTGGGTCCCGAGCCCTACAATGAGCAGTTCTTC.

This clonotype was seen a single time. The genes are TRBV30 and TRBJ1-6; D is uncertain. The germline CDR1 and CDR2 sequences are GTSNPN and SVGIG (reference sequence). The V and J ends lost 4 bases and 6 bases respectively, with 13 bases between them. The CDR3 is 14 amino acids. CDR3 in DNA: TGTGCCTGGACCAAAGGACTCGTTAATTCACCCCTCCACTTT. Its protein product is CAWTKGLVNSPLHF.

The CDR3 bases are TGCAGTGCTAGGCAGAGCCCGGGGGACACTGAAGCTTTCTTT. Translated: CSARQSPGDTEAFF. This sequence joins TRBV20-1 and TRBJ1-1; tentative D call: TRBD1 (5 bases). Trimming removed 3 bases from V and 3 bases from J, with 14 bases in between. CDR1 is DFQATT, CDR2 SNEGSKA, per germline (reference sequence). This CDR3 spans 14 amino acids.

This clonotype was detected only a few times. The chain has TRBV19 and TRBJ2-2; possible D gene TRBD2, 6 bases. There are 14 residues in the CDR3. The germline CDR1 and CDR2 sequences are LNHDA and SQIVND (reference sequence). V dropped 6 bases and J dropped 0 bases, with 8 bases sitting between them. CDR3 loop: CASRGLANTGELFF. The CDR3 DNA is TGTGCCAGTAGGGGACTGGCGAACACCGGGGAGCTGTTTTTT.

This clonotype has just a few counts. This chain links TRBV6-2 or TRBV6-3 with TRBJ2-1; 13 nucleotides line up with TRBD2. From germline, CDR1 is MNHEY and CDR2 SVGEGT. V lost 2 bases and J lost 9; bases outside the gene matches: 4. There are 15 residues in the CDR3. DNA for the CDR3: TGTGCCAGCAGTTACACTAGCGGGGGGGCGAGTGAGCAGTTCTTC. Translated: CASSYTSGGASEQFF.

Regarding this clonotype: An end of the junction does not agree with germline; a read error may underlie this. The chain's CDR3 is CASVGTSGGTDAQYF. CDR3 sequence (DNA): TGTGCCAGCGTCGGGACTAGCGGGGGGACAGATGCGCAGTATTTT. The chain joins TRBV12-3 or TRBV12-4 to TRBJ2-3, with 15 bases lining up with TRBD2. CDR3 length: 15 amino acids.

This clonotype was seen repeatedly, ten times or more. This chain uses TRBV7-2 with TRBJ2-3; 8 bases agree with TRBD2. The CDR3 sequence is 17 residues long. The germline V gene has CDR1 SGHTA and CDR2 FQGNSA. Unmatched junction bases numbered 18, after V lost 6 bases and J lost 7 bases. The DNA for the CDR3 is TGTGCCAGCAGTCGCAGATCGGGGACTAGTGTGATGAATACGCAGTATTTT. Protein: CASSRRSGTSVMNTQYF.

For this clonotype: A much more abundant neighbour one base away suggests this may be a read error. Here the CDR3 DNA reads TGCAGTGTCTCGGCACAGCGTTCTTGGGATGAGCAGTACTTC. It codes for CSVSAQRSWDEQYF. The V call is TRBV20-1, the J call TRBJ2-5; D remains ambiguous. V lost 7 bases and J 11 bases, leaving 26 bases between the germline ends. The CDR3 spans 14 residues. CDR1 DFQATT and CDR2 SNEGSKA come from the germline V gene (reference sequence).

There are a few counts of this clonotype. The V and J genes are TRBV2 and TRBJ2-5; D unclear. V gave up 11 bases and J gave up 5 bases, with 18 bases separating them. This CDR3 comprises 13 residues. Germline V lookup: CDR1 SNHLY, CDR2 FYNNEI. CDR3 bases: TGTGCCTCCCTACCGGGCCTCCGGGAGACCCAGTACTTC. It specifies CASLPGLRETQYF.

In its sample, this clonotype was seen many times. The V and J genes are TRBV12-3 or TRBV12-4 and TRBJ2-3, with 8 bases identical to TRBD2. Trimming cost V 3 bases and J 0 bases; bases outside gene matches: 2. The CDR3 is 15 residues long. The DNA of the CDR3 is TGTGCCAGCAGTTTTAGCGGGACAAGCACAGATACGCAGTATTTT. This sequence encodes CASSFSGTSTDTQYF.

For this clonotype: A much larger clone differs by one base, so this may be a read error. The chain has TRBV12-3 or TRBV12-4 and TRBJ2-1; weak D call: TRBD2 (5 bases). V gave up 5 bases and J gave up 2 bases, with 19 bases separating them. The CDR3 sequence is 17 residues long. The DNA of the CDR3 is TGTGCCAGCAGTAGTCCAGTCGGCTGGAGGCCCTACAATGAGCAGTTCTTC. It yields the protein CASSSPVGWRPYNEQFF.

The J gene is TRBJ2-1, the V gene TRBV27; no definite D call. The CDR3 totals 13 residues. CDR1 MNHEY and CDR2 SMNVEV come from the germline V gene (reference sequence). V was cut by 0 bases and J by 9 bases, with 9 bases left in between. CDR3 in DNA: TGTGCCAGCAGTTTATCCGGCTCTGGTGAGCAGTTCTTC. Its protein product is CASSLSGSGEQFF.

This clonotype was seen more than once but under ten times. The chain is built from TRBV29-1 and TRBJ2-2; 10 positions match TRBD1. The CDR3 is 16 residues long. Per germline, CDR1 SQVTM and CDR2 ANQGSEA. The ends lost 3 bases at V and 4 bases at J; junction bases unmatched: 8. The CDR3 DNA sequence: TGCAGCGTTGAGGGACAGGGGATCGAGGGCACCGGGGAGCTGTTTTTT. Translation: CSVEGQGIEGTGELFF.

The chain has TRBV6-5 and TRBJ1-1; TRBD1 aligns across 8 bases. The V and J ends lost 6 bases and 2 bases, in that order; junction bases with no gene match: 11. Germline V gene data show CDR1 as MNHEY and CDR2 as SVGAGI. This CDR3 spans 16 amino acids. The CDR3 spells CASSVRAGGFNTEAFF. The CDR3 region has the DNA TGTGCCAGCAGCGTTCGAGCAGGGGGCTTTAACACTGAAGCTTTCTTT.

This clonotype has a handful of counts. This chain connects TRBV7-3 to TRBJ1-3, with D hard to call. Germline V gene data show CDR1 as SGHTA and CDR2 as FQGTGA. The CDR3 runs to 14 residues. V was trimmed by 1 base and J by 4 bases, leaving 8 bases between them. CDR3: CASSLNGGGNTIYF. The CDR3 coding sequence is TGTGCCAGCAGCTTAAACGGCGGAGGAAACACCATATATTTT.